The 8 T cell receptor beta chains in this list originate from one sample, sequenced in a study of cytomegalovirus exposure and HLA in healthy donors. The primer mix had 60 Vbeta and 13 Jbeta primers. The repertoire was sequenced with immunoSEQ multiplex PCR; TCRdb's copy has only in-frame clones and lacks some. The sample lists fewer than 200,000 clones; around 77% were seen once. Input material: PBMCs. The receptor set was obtained from a man between 60 and 70 years old in good health and CMV-seronegative.

This clone has just a few counts. The rearrangement joins TRBV23-1 to TRBJ1-1; D possibly corresponds to TRBD1 (5 bases). TRBV23-1 falls under the ORF class, with uncertain function. The CDR3 covers 16 residues. Trimming removed 0 bases from V and 1 base from J, with 12 bases in between. The CDR3: CASSQSGPTENTEAFF. Written as DNA, the CDR3 is TGCGCCAGCAGTCAATCGGGGCCTACAGAGAACACTGAAGCTTTCTTT.

V gene TRBV19 combines with J gene TRBJ1-2; D may be TRBD1 (5 bases). Trimming pared 5 bases from V and 2 bases from J, leaving 18 bases between. From germline, CDR1 is LNHDA and CDR2 SQIVND (reference sequence). The length of the CDR3 is 16 residues. CDR3 sequence: CASSAPRGGSNYGYTF. DNA of the CDR3: TGTGCCAGTAGTGCTCCCCGGGGGGGGTCCAACTATGGCTACACCTTC.

Only a few counts were recorded for this clone. Other DNA variants within this sample encode the same CDR3. The chain joins TRBV9 to TRBJ1-1; D is possibly TRBD1 (5 bases). V gave up 0 bases and J gave up 0 bases, with 9 bases separating them. The germline CDR1 and CDR2 sequences are SGDLS and YYNGEE. The CDR3 totals 15 residues. This chain's CDR3 is CASSVVSGLNTEAFF. CDR3 DNA: TGTGCCAGCAGCGTAGTTTCAGGGTTGAACACTGAAGCTTTCTTT.

The chain carries TRBV19 and TRBJ1-2; 8 bases agree with TRBD1. Per germline, CDR1 LNHDA and CDR2 SQIVND (reference sequence). This CDR3 has 14 residues. Unmatched junction bases numbered 6, after V lost 3 bases and J lost 6 bases. CDR3 bases: TGTGCCAGTAGTATCCAGGGGGCTCTTCATGGCTACACCTTC. This gives the protein CASSIQGALHGYTF.

A single count supports this clone. This chain joins TRBV5-1 and TRBJ1-3, with D tentatively TRBD1 (6 bases). Germline CDR1 is SGHRS and CDR2 is YFSETQ. Trimming took 4 bases from V and 0 from J, leaving 8 bases between them. There are 14 residues in the CDR3. The CDR3, as DNA: TGCGCCAGCAGCAGGGGGTCCTCTGGAAACACCATATATTTT. Translated, it gives CASSRGSSGNTIYF.

This clone was detected a few times. This chain joins TRBV21-1 and TRBJ1-1; TRBD1, the table's D call, was not compared with the DNA. TRBV21-1 is a recognized pseudogene. The CDR3 runs to 15 residues. This CDR3 is CASSTPPGVNTEAFF. The CDR3 DNA is TGTGCCAGCAGCACTCCGCCAGGGGTGAACACTGAAGCTTTCTTT.

The chain joins TRBV6-1 to TRBJ2-1; tentative D call: TRBD1 (5 bases). V was clipped by 10 bases and J by 0 bases, with 13 bases between them. The germline gives CDR1 MNHNS, CDR2 SASEGT. This CDR3 has 14 amino acids. The CDR3 protein is CATRMDNSYNEQFF. CDR3 in DNA: TGTGCCACCAGAATGGACAACTCCTACAATGAGCAGTTCTTC.

The gene calls are TRBV7-2 and TRBJ2-2; D might be TRBD2 (6 bases). Germline lookup yields CDR1 SGHTA and CDR2 FQGNSA. Trimming shortened V by 5 bases and J by 7 bases, and 8 bases separated the two germline ends. The CDR3 spans 12 residues. The CDR3 spells CASSGGFGELFF. DNA of the CDR3: TGTGCCAGCAGCGGGGGGTTCGGGGAGCTGTTTTTT.